The 29 T cell receptor beta chains below all came from one sample that was sequenced in a study of T-cell reconstitution after alpha-beta-depleted transplantation in children. TCRbeta library preparation incorporated unique molecular identifiers. TCRdb re-analysed the PCR reads in MiXCR, keeping a single row per CDR3 protein. The sample gives around 580,000 distinct CDR3 sequences, 27% of which show up once; 36% is in the top ten. Sequencing used PBMCs, obtained before TCRalphabeta/CD19-depleted stem cell transplant. The receptors here all came from a boy less than two years old with Wiskott-Aldrich syndrome, due to receive a stem cell transplant.

V and J are TRBV5-8 and TRBJ2-7; 8 bases fit TRBD1. This CDR3 has 13 amino acids. Trimming at V came to 6 bases and at J to 5 bases, leaving 7 bases not matched to a gene. CDR1 and CDR2 (germline): SGHTS, YDEGEE. This chain's CDR3 is CASKKTGAHEQYF. In nucleotides, the CDR3 is TGTGCCAGCAAAAAGACAGGGGCCCACGAGCAGTACTTC.

The gene calls are TRBV5-1 and TRBJ2-1; no firm D call. Germline loops: CDR1 SGHRS, CDR2 YFSETQ. V lost 7 bases to trimming and J lost 8 bases, with 19 bases between them. CDR3 size: 14 residues. CDR3 nucleotides: TGCGCCAGCTCCAGTGATGGAGCTGTCGATGAGCAGTTCTTC. It translates to CASSSDGAVDEQFF.

The J gene is TRBJ2-4, the V gene TRBV20-1; weak D call: TRBD2 (6 bases). CDR1 and CDR2 (germline): DFQATT, SNEGSKA (reference sequence). The CDR3 totals 18 residues. The V and J ends lost 0 bases and 0 bases respectively, with 18 bases between them. CDR3: CSARELAVGGLAKNIQYF. Here the CDR3 DNA reads TGCAGTGCTAGAGAGTTGGCCGTGGGGGGACTAGCCAAAAACATTCAGTACTTC.

The table lists this clonotype with a few counts. The chain combines TRBV27 with TRBJ2-7, with D unclear. The ends were cut back, 6 bases at V and 1 base at J, with 16 bases in the middle. This CDR3 has 15 residues. The V gene's germline CDR1 is MNHEY and CDR2 SMNVEV (reference sequence). The CDR3 nucleotides read TGTGCCAGCAGGCCTCCGAGGAACCATTCCTACGAGCAGTACTTC. Translating it yields CASRPPRNHSYEQYF.

This clonotype was counted a few times. V and J are TRBV11-2 and TRBJ2-2; D remains unclear. Germline V gene data show CDR1 as SGHAT and CDR2 as FQNNGV. This CDR3 is built from 15 residues. V lost 1 base and J 7 bases, leaving 13 bases between the germline ends. The CDR3 loop is CASSLGVAVVGELFF. Written as DNA, the CDR3 is TGTGCCAGCAGCTTAGGGGTTGCGGTGGTCGGGGAGCTGTTTTTT. Based on the CDR3 plus reference TRBV11-2 and TRBJ2-2, the full variable domain is EAGVAQSPRYKIIEKRQSVAFWCNPISGHATLYWYQQILGQGPKLLIQFQNNGVVDDSQLPKDRFSAERLKGVDSTLKIQPAKLEDSAVYLCASSLGVAVVGELFFGEGSRLTVL.

This clonotype was observed a few times. This chain uses TRBV20-1 with TRBJ2-1, with 8 bases lining up with TRBD2. CDR1 is DFQATT, CDR2 SNEGSKA, per germline (reference sequence). This CDR3 comprises 14 residues. The J segment lost 4 bases and the V segment lost 1 base, leaving 3 bases of the junction unmatched. CDR3 residues: CSARAVAGYNEQFF. In DNA, the CDR3 is TGCAGTGCTAGAGCGGTAGCGGGGTACAATGAGCAGTTCTTC.

This clonotype appeared a few times. For the CDR3, the DNA is TGTGCTTGGGACTTTACAGAGACCCAGTACTTC. It translates to CAWDFTETQYF. The V call is TRBV3-1, the J call TRBJ2-5; tentative D call: TRBD2 (6 bases). The CDR3 loop spans 11 amino acids. Per the germline V gene, CDR1 is LGHDT and CDR2 is YNNKEL (reference sequence).

This chain links TRBV5-1 with TRBJ2-1, with a possible D match to TRBD1 (6 bases). The CDR3 spans 16 residues. Germline V CDR1 and CDR2: SGHRS, YFSETQ. V shed 3 bases and J shed 2 bases, with 15 bases lying between them. The CDR3 bases are TGCGCCAGCAGCTCCCGGGCCGACAGGACCTACAATGAGCAGTTCTTC. Its protein product is CASSSRADRTYNEQFF. Together with reference TRBV5-1 and TRBJ2-1, the CDR3 gives the full variable domain: KAGVTQTPRYLIKTRGQQVTLSCSPISGHRSVSWYQQTPGQGLQFLFEYFSETQRNKGNFPGRFSGRQFSNSRSEMNVSTLELGDSALYLCASSSRADRTYNEQFFGPGTRLTVL.

DNA for the CDR3: TGCAGTGCATTCGGACTAGCCCGAGAGCAGTTCTTC. As protein: CSAFGLAREQFF. The chain recombines TRBV20-1 with TRBJ2-1; 8 bases are a match to TRBD2. Germline CDR1 DFQATT, CDR2 SNEGSKA (reference sequence). Losses at the gene ends were 6 bases for V and 10 bases for J; bases not matched to a gene: 8. The CDR3 is 12 residues long.

The chain couples TRBV13 to TRBJ2-1, with 8 bases matching TRBD1. This CDR3 is 18 amino acids long. CDR1 and CDR2 from the germline V gene are PRHDT and FYEKMQ (reference sequence). Trimming took 3 bases from V and 7 from J; bases not matched to a gene: 17. CDR3 nucleotides: TGTGCCAGCAGCTTTGGGGGTGGAGGGGAAAACAGGGGGAATGAGCAGTTCTTC. This encodes CASSFGGGGENRGNEQFF.

The rearrangement uses TRBV20-1 and TRBJ2-1; D possibly corresponds to TRBD1 (6 bases). Trimming shortened V by 5 bases and J by 5 bases, and 13 bases separated the two germline ends. The CDR3 length is 13 residues. CDR1 and CDR2 from the germline V gene are DFQATT and SNEGSKA (reference sequence). CDR3 loop: CSAYRDTHNEQFF. The CDR3 DNA reads TGCAGTGCTTACCGGGACACCCACAATGAGCAGTTCTTC.

The chain joins TRBV5-1 to TRBJ2-1, with a weak D call TRBD1 (5 bases). Germline V gene sequence: CDR1 SGHRS, CDR2 YFSETQ. The CDR3 is made up of 14 amino acids. Trimming removed 4 bases at V and 2 bases at J, with 10 bases between. CDR3 in DNA: TGCGCCAGCAGCCCGCAGGGTGCCTACAATGAGCAGTTCTTC. Translated, it gives CASSPQGAYNEQFF.

This clonotype was observed a handful of times. This chain links TRBV5-1 with TRBJ2-1, with TRBD2 matching over 7 bases. CDR1 SGHRS and CDR2 YFSETQ come from the germline V gene. The CDR3 length is 15 residues. The V segment lost 4 bases and the J segment 6 bases; nucleotides outside the gene matches: 10. CDR3 sequence: CASSKKRGDFNEQFF. The CDR3 DNA sequence: TGCGCCAGCAGCAAGAAGCGGGGAGATTTCAATGAGCAGTTCTTC.

This clonotype has a handful of counts. The V call is TRBV2, the J call TRBJ2-7, with a possible D match to TRBD2 (7 bases). The germline CDR1 and CDR2 sequences are SNHLY and FYNNEI. The CDR3 consists of 15 residues. V was clipped by 9 bases and J by 3 bases, with 21 bases between them. CDR3 coding DNA: TGTGCCAGAGGGGGGGGAGGTGATAGCAGCTACGAGCAGTACTTC. Translation gives CARGGGGDSSYEQYF.

This clonotype has just a few counts. The genes are TRBV28 and TRBJ2-1, with D uncertain. This CDR3 contains 15 residues. Trimming pared 7 bases from V and 0 bases from J, leaving 13 bases between. Germline values: CDR1 MDHEN, CDR2 SYDVKM. CDR3 protein: CASILDTSSYNEQFF. The CDR3 DNA follows: TGTGCCAGCATTCTAGACACGAGCTCCTACAATGAGCAGTTCTTC.

The chain carries TRBV6-6 and TRBJ2-7; D is ambiguous. V gave up 2 bases and J gave up 6 bases, with 11 bases separating them. This CDR3 spans 13 amino acids. CDR1 MNHNY and CDR2 SVGAGI come from the germline V gene (reference sequence). The CDR3 here is CASSYDFLREQYF. CDR3 coding DNA: TGTGCCAGCAGTTACGACTTTCTACGCGAGCAGTACTTC.

This clonotype was seen only a few times. The chain joins TRBV29-1 to TRBJ2-3, with 7 bases aligning to TRBD2. CDR3 length: 15 amino acids. CDR1 and CDR2 from the germline V gene are SQVTM and ANQGSEA. The V and J ends lost 3 bases and 2 bases, in that order; junction bases with no gene match: 8. The CDR3 spells CSVELARENTDTQYF. Written as DNA, the CDR3 is TGCAGCGTTGAGCTTGCGCGGGAGAACACAGATACGCAGTATTTT.

V and J are TRBV15 and TRBJ1-5; 7 bases match TRBD1. The CDR3 contains 15 residues. The germline V gene has CDR1 LNHNV and CDR2 YYDKDF (reference sequence). V gave up 2 bases and J gave up 3 bases; unmatched junction bases: 4. CDR3 sequence reads: CATSRRQGNNQPQHF. The CDR3 DNA reads as TGTGCCACCAGCAGACGACAGGGTAACAATCAGCCCCAGCATTTT.

The rearrangement uses TRBV11-1 and TRBJ2-7; 9 positions match TRBD2. The germline V gene has CDR1 SGHAT and CDR2 FQDESV (reference sequence). J was trimmed by 0 bases and V by 0 bases; bases with no gene match: 12. The CDR3 length is 19 residues. This CDR3 reads CASSLATSGGNGISYEQYF. CDR3 coding DNA: TGTGCCAGCAGCTTAGCGACTAGCGGTGGCAACGGGATCTCCTACGAGCAGTACTTC. The full variable domain, rest sourced from reference TRBV11-1 and TRBJ2-7, is EAEVAQSPRYKITEKSQAVAFWCDPISGHATLYWYRQILGQGPELLVQFQDESVVDDSQLPKDRFSAERLKGVDSTLKIQPAELGDSAMYLCASSLATSGGNGISYEQYFGPGTRLTVT.

This clonotype turned up a few times. The chain recombines TRBV11-2 with TRBJ1-1, with unresolved D. The V gene lost 5 bases and the J gene lost 7 bases, with 11 bases spanning the gap. This CDR3 is built from 12 residues. Germline V gives CDR1 SGHAT, CDR2 FQNNGV. The chain's CDR3 is CASSAPGGEAFF. CDR3 bases: TGTGCCAGCAGCGCTCCCGGCGGTGAAGCTTTCTTT.

This sequence joins TRBV5-1 and TRBJ2-3, with D maybe TRBD2 (5 bases). Trimming removed 0 bases from V and 2 bases from J, with 10 bases in between. Germline V gene sequence: CDR1 SGHRS, CDR2 YFSETQ. CDR3 size: 15 residues. In DNA form, the CDR3 reads TGCGCCAGCAGCTTGGTATCGGACTTCACAGATACGCAGTATTTT. Translating gives CASSLVSDFTDTQYF.

The chain uses TRBV27 and TRBJ2-1; 11 positions match TRBD2. The germline V gene has CDR1 MNHEY and CDR2 SMNVEV (reference sequence). CDR3 length: 17 residues. The V and J ends lost 5 bases and 10 bases, in that order; junction bases with no gene match: 16. Written as DNA, the CDR3 is TGTGCCAGCAGTCCCATAACTAGCGGGAGTTCAATGGGGGAGCAGTTCTTC. It yields the protein CASSPITSGSSMGEQFF.

This clonotype was seen more than once but under ten times. An end of the junction does not agree with germline; a read error may underlie this. The chain employs TRBV11-2 and TRBJ2-3; 10 positions agree with TRBD2. The germline V gene encodes CDR1 SGHAT and CDR2 FQNNGV. The CDR3 is 17 residues long. CDR3 sequence: CASSRWRASGSTDTQYF. In nucleotides, the CDR3 is TGTGCCAGCAGCCGATGGCGGGCTAGCGGGAGCACCGATACGCAGTATTTT.

The DNA for the CDR3 is TGTGCCAGCAGTTTCGGGACAAGGCCCCAAGAGACCCAGTACTTC. It translates to CASSFGTRPQETQYF. The chain recombines TRBV27 with TRBJ2-5; possibly TRBD1 for D (6 bases). Deletions cut 3 bases from V and 1 base from J, with 12 bases between. Germline-derived CDR1 and CDR2 are MNHEY and SMNVEV (reference sequence). The CDR3 sequence is 15 residues long.

This clonotype was found a few times. V and J are TRBV20-1 and TRBJ1-6; 7 nucleotides line up with TRBD1. The germline V gene has CDR1 DFQATT and CDR2 SNEGSKA (reference sequence). The CDR3 runs to 14 residues. V trimming: 6 bases; J trimming: 8 bases; junction bases outside the gene matches: 10. CDR3 DNA: TGCAGTGCGGCTATCAGTACAGGGGATTCACCCCTCCACTTT. This translates into CSAAISTGDSPLHF.

There are many counts of this clonotype. V and J are TRBV6-6 and TRBJ1-5; D not certain. This CDR3 spans 13 amino acids. Germline lookup yields CDR1 MNHNY and CDR2 SVGAGI (reference sequence). V was cut by 6 bases and J by 0 bases, with 6 bases left in between. The CDR3 DNA sequence: TGTGCCAGCAGGGGATATAGCAATCAGCCCCAGCATTTT. Its protein product is CASRGYSNQPQHF.

This clonotype was seen a few times. The chain links TRBV30 to TRBJ2-2; 8 bases fit TRBD1. Germline V lookup: CDR1 GTSNPN, CDR2 SVGIG (reference sequence). The CDR3 spans 13 residues. Trimming removed 5 bases from V and 5 bases from J; junction bases left unmatched: 4. CDR3 amino acids: CAWDRGGTGELFF. CDR3 in DNA: TGTGCCTGGGACAGGGGAGGTACCGGGGAGCTGTTTTTT. The entire variable domain, with the rest obtained from reference TRBV30 and TRBJ2-2, is as follows: SQTIHQWPATLVQPVGSPLSLECTVEGTSNPNLYWYRQAAGRGLQLLFYSVGIGQISSEVPQNLSASRPQDRQFILSSKKLLLSDSGFYLCAWDRGGTGELFFGEGSRLTVL.

The rearrangement joins TRBV12-3 or TRBV12-4 to TRBJ1-5; 8 nucleotides align to TRBD1. CDR3 length equals 15 residues. The junction had 6 bases not matched to a gene; V was cut back by 2 bases and J by 6 bases. The CDR3 DNA is TGTGCCAGCAGTTTAAGGGGACAGGTAGTTCAGCCCCAGCATTTT. Encoded protein: CASSLRGQVVQPQHF.

This clonotype occurred a few times. The V call is TRBV6-2 or TRBV6-3, the J call TRBJ2-1; 8 positions match TRBD1. This CDR3 is built from 21 residues. V lost 6 bases, J lost 2 bases, and 24 bases stayed unmatched. Germline loops: CDR1 MNHEY, CDR2 SVGEGT. CDR3 DNA sequence: TGTGCCAGCAGCCCACCGCAAGTCAGTGCTCAGGACAGGGATGCCTACAATGAGCAGTTCTTC. It specifies CASSPPQVSAQDRDAYNEQFF.